This T cell receptor (beta chain) was recovered during a study of cytomegalovirus exposure and HLA in healthy donors. PCR involved 60 Vbeta and 13 Jbeta primers. Per the authors' pipeline: Around 80 million unique TCR beta chains, 10 million to 13 million of them shared, were counted by a later analysis. Sequencing used immunoSEQ multiplex PCR; TCRdb keeps in-frame clones, though not all of them. V, J and clone size were drawn from that table, and D and trimming were deduced from the DNA. The repertoire holds over 35,000 clones, with around 77% as singletons. The V end lost 4 bases, the J end lost 12 bases, and 25 bases lay between the germline ends. In germline, CDR1 is MGHDK, CDR2 SYGVNS. This CDR3 spans 15 amino acids.

The clonotype originates from a man aged 30-40 years in good health and CMV-seronegative. This rearrangement joins TRBV25-1 to TRBJ2-7, with D hard to call. Specimen: PBMCs. The CDR3 coding sequence is TGTGCCAGCAGTGCGAGCCTCCCCACCTGGGCAAGTTGGTACTTC. Translated: CASSASLPTWASWYF.